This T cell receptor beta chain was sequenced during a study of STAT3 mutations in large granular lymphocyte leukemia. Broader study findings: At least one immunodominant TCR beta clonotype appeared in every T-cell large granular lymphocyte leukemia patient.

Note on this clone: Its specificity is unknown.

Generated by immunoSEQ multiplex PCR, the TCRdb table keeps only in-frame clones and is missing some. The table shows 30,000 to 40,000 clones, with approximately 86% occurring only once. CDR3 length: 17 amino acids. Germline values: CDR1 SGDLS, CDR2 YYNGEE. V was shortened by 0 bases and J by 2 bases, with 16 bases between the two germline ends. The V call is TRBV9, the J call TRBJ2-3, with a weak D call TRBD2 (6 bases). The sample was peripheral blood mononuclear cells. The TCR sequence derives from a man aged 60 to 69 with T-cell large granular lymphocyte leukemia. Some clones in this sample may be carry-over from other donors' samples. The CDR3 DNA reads TGTGCCAGCAGCGTAGTAGGTAGCGGACCTCCCACAGATACGCAGTATTTT. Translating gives CASSVVGSGPPTDTQYF. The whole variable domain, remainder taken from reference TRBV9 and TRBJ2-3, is DSGVTQTPKHLITATGQRVTLRCSPRSGDLSVYWYQQSLDQGLQFLIQYYNGEERAKGNILERFSAQQFPDLHSELNLSSLELGDSALYFCASSVVGSGPPTDTQYFGPGTRLTVL.